This is a list of T cell receptor beta chains from one sample in a study of blood T cell repertoires in COVID-19. Profiling relied on immunoSEQ multiplex PCR, and the TCRdb table lists in-frame clones only, not all of them. Counted here are some 150,000 clones, around 86% occurring once; the ten biggest clones make up approximately 1.4%. Material: peripheral blood. The source is a human donor in a cohort sampled during active COVID-19. CDR3s include the opening cysteine and the closing phenylalanine or tryptophan.

j_call,v_call,cdr3_aa
TRBJ2-3,TRBV7-3,CASSPQGLGTDTQYF
TRBJ1-1,TRBV19,CASRPDRGTEAFF
TRBJ1-2,TRBV20-1,CSASRTVENGYTF
TRBJ2-5,TRBV20-1,CSASSSLRRGQETQYF
TRBJ2-3,TRBV5-1,CASSLEYTDTQYF
TRBJ1-1,TRBV18,CASSPGHMNTEAFF
TRBJ2-1,TRBV5-6,CASSLGLAGGWEQFF
TRBJ2-2,TRBV4-2,CASGGSLTGELFF
TRBJ1-2,TRBV18,CASSPQVEGAGGYTF
TRBJ2-7,TRBV5-4,CASSLARDEQYF
TRBJ2-7,TRBV6-1,CASSVRGGQPGYEQYF
TRBJ2-7,TRBV7-8,CASSSGAVSYEQYF
TRBJ1-2,TRBV12-5,CASTPQGQNYGYTF
TRBJ1-2,TRBV6-5,CASRWTGGTIYGYTF
TRBJ2-5,TRBV29-1,CSVEMGGTETQYF
TRBJ2-6,TRBV21-1,CASSKVWEAGGPGQGANVLTF
TRBJ2-3,TRBV3-1/TRBV3-2,CASSRTNTQYF
TRBJ2-3,TRBV30,CAWGLAGSTDTQYF
TRBJ1-3,TRBV3-1/TRBV3-2,CASSQNTGSPGNTIYF
TRBJ1-2,TRBV4-3,CASSQDLRGNYGYTF
TRBJ2-7,TRBV28,CASSLASGLGSYEQYF
TRBJ1-1,TRBV7-3,CASIPRSNTEAFF
TRBJ2-7,TRBV7-2,CASRPGLAGGGEQYF
TRBJ2-5,TRBV27,CASSLGTSGVQETQYF
TRBJ2-3,TRBV2,CACAGGSGTDTQYF
TRBJ2-7,TRBV7-2,CASSSIAGGSYEQYF
TRBJ1-4,TRBV15,CATSRDARLPNEKLFF
TRBJ2-2,TRBV7-3,CASRGGLAGLTGELFF
TRBJ1-2,TRBV7-9,CASSSDTSHYGYTF
TRBJ2-5,TRBV6-2/TRBV6-3,CASSPRGTSDQETQYF
TRBJ1-1,TRBV11-3,CASSRHMNTEAFF
TRBJ1-5,TRBV2,CASGSRGYSQPQHF
TRBJ2-1,TRBV10-3,CAISGDSSPVF
TRBJ1-5,TRBV18,CASSREYRDYSNQPQHF
TRBJ2-5,TRBV5-8,CASKGQPTQETQYF
TRBJ1-1,TRBV6-2/TRBV6-3,CASSYLPQGASNTEAFF
TRBJ1-2,TRBV9,CASSPRQGTAGDGYTF
TRBJ2-1,TRBV24-1,CATGSHSGSTNEQFF
TRBJ1-4,TRBV27,CASSSLTGEKLFF
TRBJ2-7,TRBV6-6,CASSPTTGNEQYF
TRBJ1-6,TRBV27,CASSLGRGLFSPLHF
TRBJ2-2,TRBV2,CASKIQGPNTGELFF
TRBJ1-2,TRBV29-1,CSVDRVNLGGYTF
TRBJ1-6,TRBV7-2,CASSRVGSSPLHF
TRBJ2-5,TRBV7-9,CASSLAGETQYF